The 26 T cell receptor beta chains below come from one sample, sequenced in a study of molecular identifiers for immune sequencing clone quantification. TCRdb re-derived calls from the PCR reads in MiXCR, one entry per CDR3 protein. The sample gives about 510,000 distinct CDR3 sequences, about 25% of which show up once; around 0.79% is in the top ten. Sequenced: naive CD8+ T cells from blood, with Jurkat cell RNA spiked in. As to subset: FACS-sorted CD8+CD4-CCR7+CD45RA+ naive T cells. These receptors were collected from a human donor in good health. Some libraries in this study had Jurkat cell RNA spiked in.

The chain uses TRBV9 and TRBJ2-7, with TRBD2 identical over 7 bases. J lost 2 bases, V lost 4 bases, and 6 bases had no gene match. The length of the CDR3 is 14 residues. Looked up from germline, CDR1 is SGDLS and CDR2 is YYNGEE. The CDR3 coding sequence is TGTGCCAGCAGCACCGGGACTAATACCTACGAGCAGTACTTC. Encoded protein: CASSTGTNTYEQYF. The full variable domain, with the rest looked up from reference TRBV9 and TRBJ2-7, is DSGVTQTPKHLITATGQRVTLRCSPRSGDLSVYWYQQSLDQGLQFLIQYYNGEERAKGNILERFSAQQFPDLHSELNLSSLELGDSALYFCASSTGTNTYEQYFGPGTRLTVT.

Ten or more counts support this clonotype. The CDR3 loop is CASGSQVLLTDTQYF. CDR3 nucleotide sequence: TGTGCTAGTGGTTCACAGGTTTTGCTCACAGATACGCAGTATTTT. V and J are TRBV12-5 and TRBJ2-3, with TRBD1 as a possible D gene (5 bases). The V end was cut by 4 bases, the J end by 2 bases, with 13 bases between. From germline, CDR1 is LGHNT and CDR2 FRNRAP. CDR3 length equals 15 residues.

The sample holds a few counts of this clonotype. The rearrangement links TRBV29-1 to TRBJ2-1; TRBD2 is a possible D gene (5 bases). V shed 4 bases and J shed 4 bases, with 14 bases lying between them. There are 14 residues in the CDR3. Germline V CDR1 and CDR2: SQVTM, ANQGSEA. In DNA, the CDR3 is TGCAGCGTTGTGGAGGTAACGGGATACAATGAGCAGTTCTTC. Its protein is CSVVEVTGYNEQFF.

The sample holds many counts of this clonotype. The chain has TRBV4-1 and TRBJ2-4, with no clear D. The CDR3 totals 17 residues. CDR1 MGHRA and CDR2 YSYEKL come from the germline V gene. V lost 0 bases and J 6 bases, leaving 18 bases between the germline ends. The DNA for the CDR3 is TGCGCCAGCAGCCAAGAAGAAACATCACTCCATCGAAACATTCAGTACTTC. Translation: CASSQEETSLHRNIQYF.

The table lists this clonotype with a few counts. This chain links TRBV6-2 or TRBV6-3 with TRBJ2-1, with 12 bases fitting TRBD2. Germline CDR1 reads MNHEY; CDR2 reads SVGEGT. This CDR3 has 19 residues. Trimming cost V 6 bases and J 6 bases; bases outside gene matches: 18. CDR3 in amino acids: CASRTPLTSGSPGGNEQFF. In nucleotides, the CDR3 is TGTGCCAGCAGAACACCCTTGACTAGCGGGAGCCCGGGGGGCAATGAGCAGTTCTTC.

The genes are TRBV12-3 or TRBV12-4 and TRBJ1-2; D is possibly TRBD1 (5 bases). CDR3 length: 13 amino acids. V was trimmed by 5 bases and J by 3 bases, leaving 10 bases between them. The CDR3 DNA follows: TGTGCCAGCAGTCCAGGGAGGGACTATGGCTACACCTTC. Its protein product is CASSPGRDYGYTF.

This clonotype has more than one count but fewer than ten. This chain connects TRBV6-5 to TRBJ2-2; no clear D. The germline V and J ends were trimmed by 2 bases and 0 bases, with 4 bases remaining between them. Germline CDR1 reads MNHEY; CDR2 reads SVGAGI. The CDR3 spans 14 residues. CDR3 sequence reads: CASSYGANTGELFF. CDR3 coding DNA: TGTGCCAGCAGTTACGGTGCGAACACCGGGGAGCTGTTTTTT.

The table lists this clonotype with a few counts. The chain recombines TRBV10-3 with TRBJ2-1, with TRBD2 identical over 7 bases. Trimming at V came to 6 bases and at J to 8 bases, leaving 10 bases not matched to a gene. The CDR3 runs 14 residues. CDR1 ENHRY and CDR2 SYGVKD come from the germline V gene. The CDR3 sequence is CAISGGSLRDEQFF. CDR3 nucleotides: TGTGCCATCAGCGGGGGGTCCCTACGCGATGAGCAGTTCTTC.

This clonotype has only a few counts. V gene TRBV6-2 or TRBV6-3 combines with J gene TRBJ2-7; 7 bases are a match to TRBD2. The CDR3 covers 13 residues. V lost 6 bases to trimming and J lost 3 bases; unmatched junction nucleotides: 5. Germline V lookup: CDR1 MNHEY, CDR2 SVGEGT. The CDR3 region has the DNA TGTGCCAGCAGAATGGAGCGGGGCTACGAGCAGTACTTC. This encodes CASRMERGYEQYF.

Worth noting for this clonotype: A much bigger clone sits one base away, suggesting this may be a read error. This sequence joins TRBV7-9 and TRBJ1-1; D is undetermined. V dropped 5 bases and J dropped 6 bases, with 16 bases sitting between them. The CDR3 consists of 14 residues. Germline assignment: CDR1 SEHNR and CDR2 FQNEAQ (reference sequence). CDR3 sequence: CASSPPQSSAEAFF. The CDR3 bases are TGTGCCAGCAGCCCCCCGCAGTCAAGCGCTGAAGCTTTCTTT.

The chain combines TRBV19 with TRBJ2-1, with 7 bases identical to TRBD1. The ends lost 3 bases at V and 6 bases at J; junction bases unmatched: 11. Germline loops: CDR1 LNHDA, CDR2 SQIVND (reference sequence). The length of the CDR3 is 16 residues. The CDR3: CASSIGGRGRLNEQFF. DNA of the CDR3: TGTGCCAGTAGTATCGGTGGTAGGGGGCGCCTCAATGAGCAGTTCTTC.

This clonotype came up many times. This chain connects TRBV9 to TRBJ1-3, with a weak D call TRBD1 (5 bases). Germline CDR1 is SGDLS and CDR2 is YYNGEE. This CDR3 region has 16 residues. V lost 0 bases and J lost 0, with 10 bases in between. The CDR3 nucleotides read TGTGCCAGCAGCGTAGATATGGGGCTCTCTGGAAACACCATATATTTT. Amino acid sequence: CASSVDMGLSGNTIYF.

This clonotype has only a few counts. J is TRBJ2-7 and V is TRBV6-5; the D is unclear. The CDR3 is 14 amino acids. V gave up 6 bases and J gave up 2 bases, with 14 bases separating them. The germline V gene has CDR1 MNHEY and CDR2 SVGAGI. The CDR3 region has the DNA TGTGCCAGCAGCCCTCCGGCAGGACCCTACGAGCAGTACTTC. Translation: CASSPPAGPYEQYF.

This clonotype was found a few times. The chain joins TRBV20-1 to TRBJ2-3, with D hard to call. CDR3 length: 15 residues. The germline V and J ends were trimmed by 0 bases and 4 bases, with 14 bases remaining between them. Germline assignment: CDR1 DFQATT and CDR2 SNEGSKA (reference sequence). The CDR3 bases are TGCAGTGCTAGAGATTTTACACGAGACCCAGATACGCAGTATTTT. Protein: CSARDFTRDPDTQYF.

The V call is TRBV20-1, the J call TRBJ2-3, with unresolved D. V was shortened by 3 bases and J by 3 bases, with 10 bases between the two germline ends. The CDR3 runs 13 residues. Germline CDR1 and CDR2: DFQATT and SNEGSKA (reference sequence). The CDR3 reads CSASDGRTDTQYF. In DNA, the CDR3 is TGCAGTGCTAGTGACGGACGAACAGATACGCAGTATTTT.

In this sample, this clonotype turned up many times. V and J are TRBV5-1 and TRBJ2-3; a possible D gene is TRBD1 (6 bases). CDR3 length: 12 amino acids. CDR1 and CDR2 (germline): SGHRS, YFSETQ. V dropped 4 bases and J dropped 5 bases, with 8 bases sitting between them. The CDR3 region is CASSKTGDTQYF. The DNA for the CDR3 is TGCGCCAGCAGCAAGACAGGAGATACGCAGTATTTT.

CDR3 nucleotide sequence: TGCGCCAGCAGCCAAGCGGGTAGCGGGCCCTACAATGAGCAGTTCTTC. Translated: CASSQAGSGPYNEQFF. The chain employs TRBV4-3 and TRBJ2-1; 7 nucleotides match TRBD2. The CDR3 is 16 residues long. Germline trimming cut 1 base from V and 2 bases from J; bases unmatched to any gene: 5. The germline gives CDR1 LGHNA, CDR2 YSLEER.

Comments on this clonotype: A read error is possible here, since a much larger clone lies one base away. Since no conserved phenylalanine or tryptophan closes the CDR3, a read error is the likely cause. The chain carries TRBV5-1 and TRBJ2-5; TRBD1 is a possible D gene (7 bases). The germline V and J ends were trimmed by 2 bases and 2 bases, with 25 bases remaining between them. This CDR3 is 19 amino acids long. Germline V CDR1 and CDR2: SGHRS, YFSETQ. CDR3 nucleotides: TGCGCCAGCAGCTTTCCCCATGAATCCGCGGGACAGTTTCAAGAGACCCAGTACCTC. This translates into CASSFPHESAGQFQETQYL.

On this clonotype itself: At one end, the junction sequence differs from germline, possibly due to a read error. The chain employs TRBV14 and TRBJ1-5; no clear D gene. This CDR3 has 17 residues. Germline loops: CDR1 SGHDN, CDR2 FVKESK. The CDR3 region is CVSSIQLTLWGNQPQHF. CDR3 DNA sequence: TGTGTCAGCAGTATACAATTAACACTTTGGGGCAATCAGCCCCAGCATTTT.

Turning to this clonotype: Relative to the germline gene, one junction end is altered; a read error may explain this. The chain links TRBV12-3 or TRBV12-4 to TRBJ1-2; the D is unclear. The CDR3 is made up of 13 amino acids. CDR3 sequence reads: CASSHLINSGYTF. CDR3 coding DNA: TGTGCCAGCAGTCATCTGATTAACTCTGGCTACACCTTC.

This clonotype appeared a few times. A much larger clone sits a single nucleotide away, making a read error possible. The chain recombines TRBV7-9 with TRBJ2-5, with D perhaps TRBD1 (6 bases). The CDR3 length is 14 residues. Germline V CDR1 and CDR2: SEHNR, FQNEAQ (reference sequence). The chain's CDR3 is CASRIQGEREAQYF. Written as DNA, the CDR3 is TGTGCCAGCAGAATACAGGGTGAACGAGAGGCCCAGTACTTC. Full variable domain (remainder filled in from reference TRBV7-9 and TRBJ2-5): DTGVSQNPRHKITKRGQNVTFRCDPISEHNRLYWYRQTLGQGPEFLTYFQNEAQLEKSRLLSDRFSAERPKGSFSTLEIQRTEQGDSAMYLCASRIQGEREAQYFGPGTRLLVL.

This clonotype was seen more than once but under ten times. This rearrangement joins TRBV3-1 to TRBJ2-3; D is possibly TRBD2 (7 bases). CDR1 and CDR2 (germline): LGHDT, YNNKEL (reference sequence). The CDR3 extends over 16 amino acids. V dropped 0 bases and J dropped 3 bases, with 13 bases sitting between them. The CDR3 DNA follows: TGTGCCAGCAGCCAAGATCGGGGGGCGTTAACAGATACGCAGTATTTT. This translates into CASSQDRGALTDTQYF.

This clonotype was counted ten times or more. J is TRBJ1-2 and V is TRBV12-3 or TRBV12-4; no reliable D call. Trimming shortened V by 1 base and J by 0 bases, and 15 bases separated the two germline ends. The CDR3 totals 17 residues. CDR3 amino acids: CASSLELDGMTNYGYTF. Here the CDR3 DNA reads TGTGCCAGCAGTTTAGAACTGGACGGGATGACTAACTATGGCTACACCTTC.

To note about this clonotype: This sequence may be a read error, since a much larger clone differs from it by one base. The gene calls are TRBV28 and TRBJ2-2; tentatively, D is TRBD2 (6 bases). CDR3 length: 14 residues. In germline, CDR1 is MDHEN, CDR2 SYDVKM. The CDR3 loop is CASSPQRVTGELLF. The DNA of the CDR3 is TGTGCCAGCAGCCCCCAGCGGGTCACCGGGGAGCTGCTTTTT.

This chain uses TRBV24-1 with TRBJ1-4; maybe TRBD1 (6 bases). There are 16 residues in the CDR3. Germline lookup yields CDR1 KGHDR and CDR2 SFDVKD. Trimming pared 3 bases from V and 4 bases from J, leaving 14 bases between. The DNA of the CDR3 is TGTGCCACCAGTGATCACACACAGGGAGTTAATGAAAAACTGTTTTTT. Amino acids: CATSDHTQGVNEKLFF.

The chain is built from TRBV27 and TRBJ2-7, with D perhaps given as TRBD1 or TRBD2 (5 bases each). Germline CDR1 and CDR2: MNHEY and SMNVEV (reference sequence). The V end was cut by 7 bases, the J end by 3 bases, with 22 bases between. This CDR3 comprises 16 residues. The CDR3 sequence: CASTERGGYDHYEQYF. CDR3 nucleotides: TGTGCCAGCACCGAACGGGGCGGGTATGACCACTACGAGCAGTACTTC.